This TCR beta chain was sequenced in a study of cytomegalovirus exposure and HLA in healthy donors listed by TCRdb under 2017. The study in broad terms: An earlier analysis of roughly 570 of the donors reported 276 Gb of sequence data and approximately 120 million unique TCR beta sequences obtained from approximately 180 million T cells. To study patterns of TCR occurrence, a later analysis re-analyzed previously published TCR beta repertoires from 550 to 800 donors and added high-resolution HLA genotyping. Typing coverage differed by locus: A, B, C, DRB1 and DQB1 were typed in about 629-640 donors, DQA1 in about 560, DPA1 in around 580, and DPB1 in 400 to 480. Of the roughly 400 genotyped donors, roughly 80% fell in the genetic ancestry cluster associated with self-reported Caucasian donors. The T cell repertoires of 670 or so subjects were profiled by immunosequencing and related to cytomegalovirus serostatus. Donor age, sex, ethnicity and CMV serostatus were collected together with the repertoire data. Because of strong linkage in the cohort, four to six DR-DQ haplotypes were treated as single units for association and clustering. HLA typing covered class I and class II loci at four-digit resolution. A later genetic analysis took genome-wide SNP genotypes for about three fifths of the 666 donors and used that subset as a discovery cohort. Among 398 genotyped donors of the cohort, an average of about 240,000 unique TCR beta nucleotide sequences were sequenced per donor, about a sixth of them non-productive. Rather than using new phenotypic data, the later analysis identified candidate immune exposures from TCR beta sequences and from how often those sequences occurred across donors. An earlier analysis of some 600 of the donors applied high-throughput TCR beta sequencing to assess whether each TCR beta V gene segment acted as functional or pseudogenic. Every repertoire in the discovery cohort had been generated on one and the same sequencing platform. To predict cytomegalovirus infection status, the study brought together high-throughput TCR immunosequencing, statistical association of individual TCRs with disease status, and machine learning. The study aimed to test whether cataloging public T cell receptors could reveal signatures of past pathogen exposure. Roughly 300 gigabases of sequencing data and roughly 90 million unique TCR sequences were included in an early release covering 550 to 800 HLA-typed donors. In addition to the first cohort of 666 subjects, a separate validation cohort of over 90 different subjects was used. Results the study describes overall, beyond this receptor: Because the 87-base-pair reads could not distinguish some IMGT-functional V segments, including TRBV6-2 and TRBV6-3, those segments were excluded. The only immune exposure information available for the cohort was CMV serostatus. In a later analysis, HLA-associated TCR beta chains showed more clonal expansion and lower generation probabilities than non-associated chains that were equally common. Because HLA typing was missing for some donors at each locus, association tests included only the typed subset. In vitro tests confirmed that a few of the cytomegalovirus-associated TCR beta chains recognize cytomegalovirus antigens. Assigning TCR associations to individual alleles was difficult when HLA alleles, especially DR and DQ, strongly co-occurred. Roughly uniform sequencing depth across donors was assumed in presence/absence analyses, although this assumption may not hold. Linkage disequilibrium might explain the correlated functional status among segregating V segments, but an unknown experimental factor could not be excluded. The earlier analysis of about 600 of the donors excluded some 16 rarely observed V segments, including chromosome 9 orphons, because counts were too low. In a later analysis, around 17,000 TCR beta sequences were associated with specific HLA alleles at a false discovery rate of 0.05. Cytomegalovirus status was reported to be diagnosed by the classifier with high specificity and sensitivity in both the original and validation cohorts. The authors suggested that the approach could potentially be extended to other disease states and immunological phenotypes. Most TCR sequences were seen in very few donors, while some public TCRs were found in many individuals. Only TCR beta chains were sequenced in this cohort, and the absence of alpha or paired-chain data limited detectable features. In a later analysis, several top co-occurrence clusters were reported to appear linked to parvovirus B19, influenza, CMV and Epstein-Barr virus. A cluster of highly shared sequence variants was judged likely to be a technical artifact of the sequencing pipeline. A further reported finding was that TCR beta sequences accurately predicted the HLA-A and HLA-B alleles for most subjects in the first cohort. In the study, approximately 160 TCR beta chains were listed as associated with cytomegalovirus. According to a later analysis, most CMV-associated TCR beta chains appeared to be HLA-restricted, and the HLA associations seemed to be driven largely by CMV exposure. In an earlier analysis of approximately 590 of the donors, most TCR beta V segments appeared in productive rearrangements about 87% or about 30% of the time, broadly matching IMGT annotations. A later genetic analysis associated a missense DCLRE1C variant with V-gene and J-gene trimming of TCR beta chains, and an independent cohort replicated the association. A later analysis found that TCR association rates varied across HLA loci, with DRB1 alleles showing the most associated TCRs and HLA-C alleles the fewest. In a later genetic analysis, fewer N-insertions in productive TCRs were reported among donors in an Asian-associated ancestry cluster than the roughly 640-donor mean.

The library was made by the immunoSEQ multiplex PCR assay. For the multiplex PCR, a mixture combining 60 forward primers for TCR Vbeta segments and 13 reverse primers for TCR Jbeta segments was used. The CDR3 region of rearranged TCR beta genes was amplified from genomic DNA by a multiplex PCR assay. On the Illumina HiSeq System, the amplified TCR beta libraries were sequenced as 87-base-pair reads. In the source study's methods: In a later analysis, roughly 80 million unique TCR beta chains were counted across the roughly 700 repertoires, and around 10 million of these chains were shared by at least two donors. To remove PCR and sequencing errors, raw reads were error-corrected and collapsed into unique sequences using a nearest-neighbor algorithm that merged closely related sequences. CDR3 sequences were aligned to IMGT reference sequences to assign V, D and J gene segments. For a sequence to be retained, a match of at least six nucleotides to both a V gene segment and a J gene segment was required. A rearrangement counted as productive if the CDR3 had no stop codons and remained in frame with V and J, and every other rearrangement counted as non-productive. Following IMGT convention, CDR3 was defined as the stretch from the second conserved V-encoded cysteine up to the conserved J-encoded phenylalanine. In an earlier analysis of some 550 of the donors, sequences lacking an unambiguous match to a single V gene segment were excluded. An earlier analysis of 500 to 600 of the donors classified V segments as functional when productive rearrangements were above 56.7% and as segregating when the standard deviation between donors was above 5%. A statistical classification framework was built for diagnosing cytomegalovirus status from the catalog of TCR beta chain sequences. A later analysis assigned V and J genes by comparing TCR nucleotide sequences with IMGT/GENE-DB human TR gene sequences. A later analysis assigned CDR3 sequences and most-parsimonious VDJ recombination scenarios with the TCRdist pipeline. In a later analysis, each TCR beta chain was defined by its CDR3 amino acid sequence together with its V-gene family, and reads without a unique V-gene family were excluded. To address suspected cross-contamination and a sequencing artifact, a later analysis removed roughly 580 highly shared, low-generation-probability nucleotide sequences. For each public chain, a later analysis derived a clonal expansion index from normalized ranks of inferred template counts within each repertoire. In a later analysis, generation probabilities were computed using a VDJ recombination model fitted to out-of-frame rearrangements, and the results were checked against IGoR. In a later analysis, hypergeometric tests were used to score TCR-TCR, TCR-HLA and TCR-CMV co-occurrence, with a repertoire-size bias correction applied to TCR pairs. A later analysis estimated false discovery rates by permuting HLA or CMV assignments 20 times. In a later analysis, co-occurring TCRs were grouped using DBSCAN, and TCRdist sequence similarity was added for clustering within HLA-allele-positive subsets. Co-occurrence clustering excluded repertoires with fewer than 30,000 or more than 120,000 public chains, plus five with anomalous nucleotide sharing. TCRdb provides this immuneACCESS table in a form limited to in-frame rearrangements. Some clones are lacking; in checked studies, under half of them reflect an unresolved V gene, and why the rest are absent is not known. V, J and clone size derive from that table, while D and trimming were established from the DNA sequence. The sample table contains 150,000 to 200,000 clones; only one count was recorded for around four fifths of them. The ten top clones hold 2.5% to 3.5% of the sample.

This clone was counted only a few times. Its antigen target is currently unknown. One base away there is no much larger clone; base qualities are not given. In total, 666 healthy bone marrow donors made up the cohort. All cohort members were sampled while nominally healthy, although unrecorded immune exposures were likely present. The donor tested CMV seronegative, placing the donor among the 350 to 400 seronegative members of the cohort. Every donor gave a peripheral blood sample, and the peripheral blood mononuclear cells from that sample were used for TCR beta sequencing. Genomic DNA was extracted from the blood cell samples with the Qiagen DNeasy Blood Extraction Kit. Relative to germline, V is 5 bases shorter and J is 4 bases shorter, with 9 bases between their ends. Its CDR3 holds 13 amino acids, cysteine through phenylalanine. The read is trimmed to its CDR3 DNA, 39 bases read in frame from base 1. CDR1 SSHAT and CDR2 FNYEAQ were looked up in the germline V gene (reference sequence).

This sequence was found in a female donor in good health and CMV-seronegative. Sequencing input: PBMCs. The rearranged segments are TRBV7-7 and TRBJ1-5; the D segment could be TRBD1, given 5 matching bases. For the CDR3, the sequence is CASSDGGNQPQHF. The DNA sequence is as follows: TGTGCCAGCAGCGACGGGGGAAATCAGCCCCAGCATTTT.